The 24 T cell receptor beta chains below come from one sample, sequenced in a study of regulatory T cells in long-lasting Graves disease. Time point reported: newly diagnosed GD, antithyroid drugs for less than 3 months. The TCR library used RNA extracted from PBMCs. According to the study, TCR beta libraries were built with iRepertoire HTBI primers and CDR3-region Arm-PCR. TCRdb used MiXCR to reprocess the multiplex PCR reads, holding one entry per CDR3 protein. The sample comprises around 500,000 distinct CDR3 sequences, about 12% of which are singletons, and more than 8% rests with the top ten. The same data also contributed to another study, on T cells in Graves' hyperthyroidism and ophthalmopathy.

Sequenced material: peripheral blood mononuclear cells (PBMCs), taken at new diagnosis, from a patient treated with antithyroid drugs. The receptors stem from a woman in her 30s with Graves disease.

This clonotype has ten or more counts. The chain recombines TRBV5-1 with TRBJ2-5; a possible D gene is TRBD2 (5 bases). From germline, CDR1 is SGHRS and CDR2 YFSETQ. Trimming took 4 bases from V and 2 from J, leaving 12 bases between them. The CDR3 sequence is 14 residues long. The CDR3 is CASSPGGGQETQYF. Written as DNA, the CDR3 is TGCGCCAGCAGCCCCGGTGGAGGACAAGAGACCCAGTACTTC.

Of note for this clonotype: A clone one base away is much larger, so this may be a read error. The chain couples TRBV5-1 to TRBJ2-7; D uncertain. The germline gives CDR1 SGHRS, CDR2 YFSETQ. This CDR3 has 15 residues. Between the trimmed V and J ends, which lost 3 bases and 4 bases, there was a span of 17 bases. CDR3 bases: TGCGCCAGCAGCTCCCCGGAACTCCCCGCTTACGAGCAGTACTTC. This encodes CASSSPELPAYEQYF.

This clonotype has a count of ten or more. In nucleotides, the CDR3 is TGTGCCAGCAGCTTTTCTAGCGGGACAAACTACAATGAGCAGTTCTTC. Its translation: CASSFSSGTNYNEQFF. The V gene is TRBV7-2, the J gene TRBJ2-1; 9 bases line up with TRBD2. V was pared by 3 bases and J by 3 bases, with 6 bases of the junction left unmatched. Germline CDR1 is SGHTA and CDR2 is FQGNSA. The CDR3 length is 16 residues.

This clonotype was seen many times. The chain uses TRBV7-2 and TRBJ2-1; D may be TRBD2 (6 bases). Looked up from germline, CDR1 is SGHTA and CDR2 is FQGNSA. Trimming cost V 3 bases and J 6 bases, with 12 bases left between them. This CDR3 contains 14 residues. In DNA form, the CDR3 reads TGTGCCAGCAGCTTTTACGGGAGCGGCAATGAGCAGTTCTTC. Translation gives CASSFYGSGNEQFF.

This clonotype was seen a handful of times. The chain has TRBV7-9 and TRBJ2-3, with D tentatively TRBD2 (5 bases). The CDR3 spans 15 residues. CDR1 and CDR2 (germline): SEHNR, FQNEAQ (reference sequence). With 2 bases removed from V and 0 bases from J, the gap between germline ends came to 9 bases. The chain's CDR3 is CASSLSRESTDTQYF. Written as DNA, the CDR3 is TGTGCCAGCAGCTTATCGAGGGAGAGCACAGATACGCAGTATTTT.

With respect to this clonotype: This may be a read error: a much more frequent sequence differs by one nucleotide. This sequence joins TRBV6-2 or TRBV6-3 and TRBJ1-4; TRBD1 might be the D (5 bases). The CDR3 is 13 amino acids. Germline values: CDR1 MNHEY, CDR2 SVGEGT. Here the CDR3 reads CASSRGAPEKLLF. The CDR3 bases are TGTGCCAGCAGTAGAGGGGCGCCTGAAAAACTGCTTTTT.

This clonotype was detected many times. V gene TRBV7-9 combines with J gene TRBJ2-7, with 9 nucleotides matching TRBD1. The V segment lost 3 bases and the J segment 1 base; nucleotides outside the gene matches: 10. CDR3 length equals 17 residues. Germline CDR1 is SEHNR and CDR2 is FQNEAQ (reference sequence). The CDR3 region is CASSLGTGSPSSYEQYF. The CDR3 coding sequence is TGTGCCAGCAGCTTGGGGACAGGGAGCCCGAGTTCCTACGAGCAGTACTTC.

This clonotype was counted at least ten times. This chain links TRBV19 with TRBJ1-3; D remains unclear. Trimming removed 2 bases at V and 1 base at J, with 18 bases between. The germline CDR1 and CDR2 sequences are LNHDA and SQIVND (reference sequence). CDR3 size: 18 residues. For the CDR3, the DNA is TGTGCCAGTAGTATAATTCCGGGCCATTACGCATCTGGAAACACCATATATTTT. This encodes CASSIIPGHYASGNTIYF.

The chain joins TRBV19 to TRBJ1-1; D might be TRBD1 (5 bases). The CDR3 covers 14 residues. Trimming cost V 1 base and J 4 bases, with 10 bases left between them. CDR1 LNHDA and CDR2 SQIVND come from the germline V gene (reference sequence). The CDR3 region has the DNA TGTGCCAGTAGTATAGGGGCAGGGCCCACTGAAGCTTTCTTT. This gives the protein CASSIGAGPTEAFF. Full variable domain (rest looked up from reference TRBV19 and TRBJ1-1): DGGITQSPKYLFRKEGQNVTLSCEQNLNHDAMYWYRQDPGQGLRLIYYSQIVNDFQKGDIAEGYSVSREKKESFPLTVTSAQKNPTAFYLCASSIGAGPTEAFFGQGTRLTVV.

Regarding this clonotype: A much larger clonotype is one base distant, so this may be a read error. The chain has TRBV12-3 or TRBV12-4 and TRBJ1-1; D might be TRBD1 (5 bases). This CDR3 is 14 amino acids long. V was shortened by 6 bases and J by 7 bases, with 18 bases between the two germline ends. The CDR3 loop is CASSPGRVGNEAFF. In nucleotides, the CDR3 is TGTGCCAGCAGCCCGGGCAGGGTTGGTAATGAAGCTTTCTTT.

This clonotype is a singleton in its sample. The CDR3 DNA is TGCGCCAGCAGTGAGTCATCGGGCACCGGGGAGCTGTTTTTT. It codes for CASSESSGTGELFF. The chain links TRBV10-2 to TRBJ2-2; D uncertain. CDR1 and CDR2 from the germline V gene are WSHSY and SAAADI. Between the trimmed V and J ends, which lost 0 bases and 4 bases, there was a span of 6 bases. The CDR3 is made up of 14 amino acids.

The sample holds many counts of this clonotype. This may arise from a read error, as a much more abundant clone is one base away. This rearrangement joins TRBV2 to TRBJ2-1; 12 bases map to TRBD2. Germline lookup yields CDR1 SNHLY and CDR2 FYNNEI. The CDR3 length is 18 residues. DNA of the CDR3: TGTGCCAGCAGTGACCTGACTAGCGGGAGTTGGGGTTACAATGAGCAGTCCTTC. It translates to CASSDLTSGSWGYNEQSF.

This clonotype was seen a handful of times. One base away lies a much larger clone, so this may be a sequencing read error. The V and J genes are TRBV28 and TRBJ1-4, with a tentative D call TRBD1 (6 bases). There are 14 residues in the CDR3. Per the germline V gene, CDR1 is MDHEN and CDR2 is SYDVKM. V lost 6 bases, J lost 2 bases, and 10 bases lay in between. The CDR3 coding sequence is TGTGCCAGCAGAACAGGGAGGACTAATGAAAAACTGTTTTTT. It encodes CASRTGRTNEKLFF. The whole variable domain, remainder taken from reference TRBV28 and TRBJ1-4, is DVKVTQSSRYLVKRTGEKVFLECVQDMDHENMFWYRQDPGLGLRLIYFSYDVKMKEKGDIPEGYSVSREKKERFSLILESASTNQTSMYLCASRTGRTNEKLFFGSGTQLSVL.

This clonotype was counted ten times or more. The chain employs TRBV12-3 or TRBV12-4 and TRBJ1-1; D is unclear. This CDR3 has 11 residues. The germline V and J ends were trimmed by 5 bases and 4 bases, with 5 bases remaining between them. The CDR3 nucleotides are TGTGCCAGCAGTATGAGCACTGAAGCTTTCTTT. Its translation: CASSMSTEAFF.

As concerns this clonotype: Given a far larger clone just one base away, this is likely a sequencing read error. This rearrangement joins TRBV7-9 to TRBJ1-1; D is uncertain. From germline, CDR1 is SEHNR and CDR2 FQNEAQ (reference sequence). This CDR3 comprises 14 residues. The CDR3 bases are TGTGCCGGCAGCTCCTTTGACGGCAACACTGAAGCTTTCTTT. Its translation: CAGSSFDGNTEAFF. Filled out from reference TRBV7-9 and TRBJ1-1, the complete variable domain reads DTGVSQNPRHKITKRGQNVTFRCDPISEHNRLYWYRQTLGQGPEFLTYFQNEAQLEKSRLLSDRFSAERPKGSFSTLEIQRTEQGDSAMYLCAGSSFDGNTEAFFGQGTRLTVV.

In this sample, this clonotype turned up many times. The genes are TRBV5-4 and TRBJ2-1; possible D gene TRBD1, 6 bases. The CDR3 loop spans 14 amino acids. V gave up 6 bases and J gave up 1 base, with 11 bases separating them. From germline, CDR1 is SGHNT and CDR2 YYREEE (reference sequence). The CDR3 region has the DNA TGTGCCAGCATGACAGGCGGGTCCTACAATGAGCAGTTCTTC. Translating gives CASMTGGSYNEQFF.

This clonotype was counted many times. The chain has TRBV7-9 and TRBJ2-1, with 10 bases aligning to TRBD2. Germline CDR1 and CDR2: SEHNR and FQNEAQ (reference sequence). J gave up 3 bases and V 5 bases, and 7 bases lay outside the gene matches. The CDR3 runs to 16 residues. Written as DNA, the CDR3 is TGTGCCAGCAGCCACACCGGGACTAGCGTCTACAATGAGCAGTTCTTC. Its protein product is CASSHTGTSVYNEQFF.

This clonotype has at least ten counts. V usage is TRBV19 and J usage is TRBJ2-7; 9 bases match TRBD1. V trimming: 2 bases; J trimming: 3 bases; junction bases outside the gene matches: 5. The CDR3 contains 15 residues. Germline V gene lookup returns CDR1 LNHDA and CDR2 SQIVND (reference sequence). CDR3 coding DNA: TGTGCCAGTAGTATAATGGGGACAGGGAACTACGAGCAGTACTTC. Its translation: CASSIMGTGNYEQYF.

In this sample, this clonotype turned up many times. The rearrangement uses TRBV9 and TRBJ2-7; D may be TRBD1 or TRBD2 (5 bases each). Germline V gene sequence: CDR1 SGDLS, CDR2 YYNGEE. The CDR3 extends over 13 amino acids. The germline V and J ends were trimmed by 2 bases and 3 bases, with 9 bases remaining between them. CDR3 region: CASSVGPNYEQYF. The CDR3 DNA is TGTGCCAGCAGCGTGGGACCGAACTACGAGCAGTACTTC.

This sequence joins TRBV7-6 and TRBJ2-7; TRBD2 aligns across 7 bases. Germline CDR1 and CDR2: SGHVS and FNYEAQ. With V trimmed by 5 bases and J by 5 bases, 12 bases remained unmatched. This CDR3 is 15 amino acids long. In nucleotides, the CDR3 is TGTGCCAGCAGCCCCTCGGGGGGTCCAGACCACGAGCAGTACTTC. It specifies CASSPSGGPDHEQYF. The full variable domain, with the rest looked up from reference TRBV7-6 and TRBJ2-7, is GAGVSQSPRYKVTKRGQDVALRCDPISGHVSLYWYRQALGQGPEFLTYFNYEAQQDKSGLPNDRFSAERPEGSISTLTIQRTEQRDSAMYRCASSPSGGPDHEQYFGPGTRLTVT.

This clonotype has at least ten counts. The chain employs TRBV29-1 and TRBJ2-1; 9 bases line up with TRBD2. CDR3 length: 19 residues. CDR1 and CDR2 (germline): SQVTM, ANQGSEA. V trimming: 5 bases; J trimming: 4 bases; junction bases outside the gene matches: 21. The CDR3 region has the DNA TGCAGCGTTCTCTTCGGAGGTAGCGGGAGTAACCTGGCGTACAATGAGCAGTTCTTC. It specifies CSVLFGGSGSNLAYNEQFF.

This clonotype was observed a handful of times. The chain links TRBV5-1 to TRBJ2-7, with TRBD2 matching over 12 bases. This CDR3 has 17 residues. CDR1 is SGHRS and CDR2 is YFSETQ in the germline V gene. The V segment lost 2 bases and the J segment 2 bases; nucleotides outside the gene matches: 8. The CDR3 protein is CASSLGRTSGTAYEQYF. Here the CDR3 DNA reads TGCGCCAGCAGCTTAGGCAGGACTAGCGGGACCGCCTACGAGCAGTACTTC. The variable domain in full, completed from reference TRBV5-1 and TRBJ2-7, reads KAGVTQTPRYLIKTRGQQVTLSCSPISGHRSVSWYQQTPGQGLQFLFEYFSETQRNKGNFPGRFSGRQFSNSRSEMNVSTLELGDSALYLCASSLGRTSGTAYEQYFGPGTRLTVT.

This clonotype was found many times. The chain joins TRBV7-9 to TRBJ2-3; no firm D call. CDR3 length: 13 amino acids. Deletions cut 8 bases from V and 0 bases from J, with 9 bases between. The germline V gene has CDR1 SEHNR and CDR2 FQNEAQ (reference sequence). The CDR3 nucleotides read TGTGCCAGCGCTCGGTTAAGCACAGATACGCAGTATTTT. Encoded protein: CASARLSTDTQYF.

This clonotype was detected ten times or more. The chain links TRBV7-9 to TRBJ2-3; 12 bases are shared with TRBD2. The germline CDR1 and CDR2 sequences are SEHNR and FQNEAQ (reference sequence). Trimming removed 4 bases from V and 5 bases from J; junction bases left unmatched: 4. This CDR3 is built from 15 residues. DNA for the CDR3: TGTGCCAGCAGCTCTACTAGCGGGAGGATAGATACGCAGTATTTT. Amino acid sequence: CASSSTSGRIDTQYF. Supplemented by reference TRBV7-9 and TRBJ2-3, the full variable domain reads DTGVSQNPRHKITKRGQNVTFRCDPISEHNRLYWYRQTLGQGPEFLTYFQNEAQLEKSRLLSDRFSAERPKGSFSTLEIQRTEQGDSAMYLCASSSTSGRIDTQYFGPGTRLTVL.